This note documents a single T cell receptor (beta chain) sequence. Its matching antigen is unknown. Over chemoradiotherapy, repertoires were sampled more than once. Measured with immunoSEQ multiplex PCR; TCRdb has only the in-frame clones, and not every one. The top ten clones hold more than 5% of a sample with more than 35,000 clones, roughly three quarters of them seen once. The data derive from a study of chemoradiotherapy in HPV16-positive cancers. Looking at the study overall: Candidate HPV-specific T-cell clones and common TCR motifs came from functional assays in a couple of HPV16-positive patients.

General study results and limits: Candidate HPV-specific clones and E7-related TCR motifs grew in tumor during treatment.

Per the germline V gene, CDR1 is SGHTA and CDR2 is FQGNSA. This CDR3 comprises 14 residues. Trimming stripped 4 bases from V and 8 bases from J, with 17 bases between. The sequencing used blood, collected from a patient who underwent chemoradiotherapy. This TCR derives from a human donor with HPV-associated anogenital cancer. The chain couples TRBV7-2 to TRBJ1-2; possibly TRBD1 for D (5 bases). The CDR3 protein is CASSSSGGVGGYTF. The CDR3 DNA reads as TGTGCCAGCAGCTCCAGTGGGGGGGTTGGAGGCTACACCTTC.